The rows below give T cell receptor beta chains drawn from one sample of a study of immune cell composition in non-small cell lung cancer. Libraries were prepared by immunoSEQ multiplex PCR; TCRdb keeps only in-frame clonotypes and omits some of them. The sample yields about 4,900 clones, roughly two thirds seen once. What was sequenced was non-adjacent lung tissue. Receptors were obtained from a human donor with non-small cell lung cancer. CDR3s include the opening cysteine and the closing phenylalanine or tryptophan. A D gene is named only where the DNA matches it firmly. Rows may omit the clone size; those that give it use once, few, many or a size class.

size	J	V	D	CDR3	DNA
-	TRBJ2-1	TRBV7-2	-	CASSLAAGEQFF	TGTGCCAGCAGCTTAGCGGCGGGTGAGCAGTTCTTC
-	TRBJ1-4	TRBV7-9	TRBD1	CASSGQGLRSEKLFF	TGTGCCAGCAGCGGACAGGGGCTCCGTAGTGAAAAACTGTTTTTT
-	TRBJ2-3	TRBV12-2	-	CASLRPTSTDTQYF	TGTGCAAGTCTCCGACCGACAAGCACAGATACGCAGTATTTT
once	TRBJ2-1	TRBV4-3	TRBD1	CASSLSDRGYNEQFF	TGCGCCAGCAGCCTCTCGGACAGGGGATACAATGAGCAGTTCTTC
once	TRBJ2-1	TRBV29-1	TRBD1	CSVDPGTVNEQFF	TGCAGCGTTGATCCCGGGACAGTTAATGAGCAGTTCTTC
-	TRBJ1-5	TRBV6-5	-	CASSPRAGNQPQHF	TGTGCCAGCAGTCCCAGGGCGGGCAATCAGCCCCAGCATTTT
-	TRBJ1-4	TRBV29-1	TRBD1	CSVARDRVGEKLFF	TGCAGCGTTGCCCGAGACAGGGTAGGCGAAAAACTGTTTTTT
few	TRBJ1-2	TRBV2	-	CASSPGMPPYGYTF	TGTGCCAGCAGCCCCGGGATGCCACCCTATGGCTACACCTTC
-	TRBJ1-1	TRBV5-6	TRBD1	CASSPQGNKAEAFF	TGTGCCAGCAGCCCACAGGGGAACAAGGCTGAAGCTTTCTTT
-	TRBJ2-3	TRBV18	-	CASSPGAGAFDTQYF	TGTGCCAGCTCACCAGGGGCGGGGGCTTTCGATACGCAGTATTTT
-	TRBJ1-1	TRBV7-3	-	CASSSDSFNTEAFF	TGTGCCAGCAGCTCGGACAGTTTTAACACTGAAGCTTTCTTT
-	TRBJ2-1	TRBV5-4	-	CASSLGETGEQFF	TGTGCCAGCAGCTTGGGAGAGACGGGTGAGCAGTTCTTC
-	TRBJ2-1	TRBV5-1	TRBD2	CASSSPLAGDNEQFF	TGCGCCAGCAGCTCTCCTCTAGCGGGAGACAATGAGCAGTTCTTC
-	TRBJ2-7	TRBV10-1	TRBD1	CASSESSDRGLYEQYF	TGCGCCAGCAGTGAGTCTTCGGACAGGGGGCTATACGAGCAGTACTTC